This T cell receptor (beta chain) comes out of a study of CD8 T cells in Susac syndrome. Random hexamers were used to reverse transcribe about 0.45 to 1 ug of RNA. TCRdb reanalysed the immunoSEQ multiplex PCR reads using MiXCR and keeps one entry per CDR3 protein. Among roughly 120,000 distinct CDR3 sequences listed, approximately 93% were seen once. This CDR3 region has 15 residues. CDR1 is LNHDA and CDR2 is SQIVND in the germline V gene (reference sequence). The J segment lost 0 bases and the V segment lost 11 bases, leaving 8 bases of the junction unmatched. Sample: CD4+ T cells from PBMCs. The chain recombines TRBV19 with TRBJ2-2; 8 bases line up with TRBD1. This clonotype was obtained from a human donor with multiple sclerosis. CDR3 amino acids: CASGGRGTNTGELFF. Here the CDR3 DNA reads TGTGCCTCAGGGGGCAGGGGGACGAACACCGGGGAGCTGTTTTTT.